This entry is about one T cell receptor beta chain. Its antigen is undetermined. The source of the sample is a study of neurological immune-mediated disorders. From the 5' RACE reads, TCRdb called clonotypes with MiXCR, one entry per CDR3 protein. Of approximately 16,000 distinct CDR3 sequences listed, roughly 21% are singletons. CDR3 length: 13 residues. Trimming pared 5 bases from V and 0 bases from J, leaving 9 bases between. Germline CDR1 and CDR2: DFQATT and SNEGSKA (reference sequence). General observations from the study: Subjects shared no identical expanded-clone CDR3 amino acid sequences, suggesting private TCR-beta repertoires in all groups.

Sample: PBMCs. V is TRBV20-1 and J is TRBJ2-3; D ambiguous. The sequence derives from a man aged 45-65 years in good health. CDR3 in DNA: TGCAGTGCTCTTCCCAGCAGCACAGATACGCAGTATTTT. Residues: CSALPSSTDTQYF.